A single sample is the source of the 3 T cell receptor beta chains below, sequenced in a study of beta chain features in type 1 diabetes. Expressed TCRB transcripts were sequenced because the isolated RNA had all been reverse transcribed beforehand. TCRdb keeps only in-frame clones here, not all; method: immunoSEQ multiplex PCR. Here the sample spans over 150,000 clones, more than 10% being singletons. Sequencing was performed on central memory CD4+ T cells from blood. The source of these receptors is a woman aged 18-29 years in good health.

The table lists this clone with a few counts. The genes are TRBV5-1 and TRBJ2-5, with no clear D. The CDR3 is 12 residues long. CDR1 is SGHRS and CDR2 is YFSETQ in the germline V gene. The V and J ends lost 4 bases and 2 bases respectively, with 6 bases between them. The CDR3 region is CASSPHQETQYF. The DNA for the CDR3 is TGCGCCAGCAGCCCCCATCAAGAGACCCAGTACTTC.

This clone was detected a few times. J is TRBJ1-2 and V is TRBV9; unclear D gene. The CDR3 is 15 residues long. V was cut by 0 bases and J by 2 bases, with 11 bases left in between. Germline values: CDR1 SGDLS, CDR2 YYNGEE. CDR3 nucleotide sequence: TGTGCCAGCAGCGTAGCCGAGGGTGTCAACTATGGCTACACCTTC. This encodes CASSVAEGVNYGYTF.

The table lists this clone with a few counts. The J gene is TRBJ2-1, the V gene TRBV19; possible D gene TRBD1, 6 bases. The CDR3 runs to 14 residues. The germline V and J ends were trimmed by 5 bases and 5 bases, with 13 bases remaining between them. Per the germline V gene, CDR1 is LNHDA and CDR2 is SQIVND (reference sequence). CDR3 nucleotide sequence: TGTGCCAGTAGTGCGCAGGGGATCCACAATGAGCAGTTCTTC. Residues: CASSAQGIHNEQFF.